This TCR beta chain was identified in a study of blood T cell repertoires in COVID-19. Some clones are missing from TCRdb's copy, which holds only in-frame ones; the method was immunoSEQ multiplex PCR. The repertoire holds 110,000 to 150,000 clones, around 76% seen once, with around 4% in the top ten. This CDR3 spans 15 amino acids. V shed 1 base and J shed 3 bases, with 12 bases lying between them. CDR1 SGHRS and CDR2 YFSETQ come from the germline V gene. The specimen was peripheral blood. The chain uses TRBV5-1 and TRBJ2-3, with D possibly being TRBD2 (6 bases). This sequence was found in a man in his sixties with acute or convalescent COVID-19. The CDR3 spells CASSLWREETDTQYF. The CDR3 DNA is TGCGCCAGCAGCTTGTGGAGGGAGGAAACAGATACGCAGTATTTT.